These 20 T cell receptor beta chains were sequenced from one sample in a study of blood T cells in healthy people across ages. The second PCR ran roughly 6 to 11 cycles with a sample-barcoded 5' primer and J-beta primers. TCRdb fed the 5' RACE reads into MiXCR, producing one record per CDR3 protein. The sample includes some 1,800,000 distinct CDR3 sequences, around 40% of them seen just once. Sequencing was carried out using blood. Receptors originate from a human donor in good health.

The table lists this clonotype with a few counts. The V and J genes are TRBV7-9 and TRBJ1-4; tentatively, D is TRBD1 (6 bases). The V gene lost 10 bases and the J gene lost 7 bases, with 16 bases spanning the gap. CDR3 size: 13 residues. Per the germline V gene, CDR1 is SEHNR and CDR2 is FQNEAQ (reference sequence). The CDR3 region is CAIRDMNVEKLFF. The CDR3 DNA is TGTGCCATCCGGGACATGAACGTTGAAAAACTGTTTTTT.

This CDR3 reads CASSFMTGDNEQFF. The CDR3 region has the DNA TGTGCCAGCAGCTTCATGACAGGGGACAATGAGCAGTTCTTC. The V gene is TRBV9, the J gene TRBJ2-1, with TRBD1 identical over 8 bases. This CDR3 has 14 amino acids. Germline CDR1 SGDLS, CDR2 YYNGEE. J gave up 5 bases and V 4 bases, and 5 bases lay outside the gene matches.

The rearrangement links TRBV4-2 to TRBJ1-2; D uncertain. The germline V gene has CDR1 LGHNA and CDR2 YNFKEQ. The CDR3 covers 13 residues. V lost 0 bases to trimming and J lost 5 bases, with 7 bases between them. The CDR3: CASSQERQYGYTF. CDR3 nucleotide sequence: TGTGCCAGCAGCCAAGAGAGGCAGTATGGCTACACCTTC.

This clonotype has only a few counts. In DNA form, the CDR3 reads TGTGCCAGCAGTGACTCGTTAGGTGGAAACAATGAGCAGTTCTTC. It is translated as CASSDSLGGNNEQFF. The chain carries TRBV6-4 and TRBJ2-1; no definite D call. Looked up from germline, CDR1 is MRHNA and CDR2 is SNTAGT. Trimming took off 0 bases at V and 5 bases at J, with 11 bases between the two ends. The CDR3 is 15 amino acids.

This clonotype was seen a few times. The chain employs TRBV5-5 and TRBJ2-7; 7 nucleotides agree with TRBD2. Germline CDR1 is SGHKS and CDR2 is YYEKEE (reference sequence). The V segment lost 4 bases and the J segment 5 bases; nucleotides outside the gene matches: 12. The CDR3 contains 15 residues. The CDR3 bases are TGTGCCAGCAGCCCCCGTCTCGCGGGAGAGGACGAGCAGTACTTC. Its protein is CASSPRLAGEDEQYF.

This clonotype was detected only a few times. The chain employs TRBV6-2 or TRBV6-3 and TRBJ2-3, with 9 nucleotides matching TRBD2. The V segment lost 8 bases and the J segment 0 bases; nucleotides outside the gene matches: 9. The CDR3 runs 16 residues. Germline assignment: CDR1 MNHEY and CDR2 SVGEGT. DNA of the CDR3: TGTGCCAGCGGGCCTAGCGGGATACTCAGCACAGATACGCAGTATTTT. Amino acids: CASGPSGILSTDTQYF.

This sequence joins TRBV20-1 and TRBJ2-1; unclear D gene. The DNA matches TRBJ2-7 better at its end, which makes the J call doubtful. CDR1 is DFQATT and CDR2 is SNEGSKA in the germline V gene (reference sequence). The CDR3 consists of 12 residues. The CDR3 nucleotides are TGCAGTGCTAGAGGTCCCTCCTACGAGCAGTACTTC. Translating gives CSARGPSYEQYF.

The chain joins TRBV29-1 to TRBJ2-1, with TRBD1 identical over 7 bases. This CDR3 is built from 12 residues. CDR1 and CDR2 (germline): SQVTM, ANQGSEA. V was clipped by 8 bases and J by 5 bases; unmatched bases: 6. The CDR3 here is CSSEQGHNEQFF. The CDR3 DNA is TGCAGCTCCGAACAGGGGCACAATGAGCAGTTCTTC.

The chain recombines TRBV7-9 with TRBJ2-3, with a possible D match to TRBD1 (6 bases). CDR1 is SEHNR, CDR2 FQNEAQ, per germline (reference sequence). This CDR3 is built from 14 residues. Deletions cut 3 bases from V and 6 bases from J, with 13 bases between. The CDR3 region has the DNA TGTGCCAGCAGCTTTCTGTGTGGGGGCGATACGCAGTATTTT. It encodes CASSFLCGGDTQYF. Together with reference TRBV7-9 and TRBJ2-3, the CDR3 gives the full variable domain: DTGVSQNPRHKITKRGQNVTFRCDPISEHNRLYWYRQTLGQGPEFLTYFQNEAQLEKSRLLSDRFSAERPKGSFSTLEIQRTEQGDSAMYLCASSFLCGGDTQYFGPGTRLTVL.

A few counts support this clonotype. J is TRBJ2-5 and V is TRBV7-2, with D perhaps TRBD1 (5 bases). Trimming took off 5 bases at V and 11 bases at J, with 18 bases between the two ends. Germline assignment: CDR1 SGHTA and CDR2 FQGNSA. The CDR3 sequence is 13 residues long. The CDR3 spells CASSTRGSLLQYF. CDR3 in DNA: TGTGCCAGCAGCACAAGGGGTTCGTTGCTGCAGTACTTC.

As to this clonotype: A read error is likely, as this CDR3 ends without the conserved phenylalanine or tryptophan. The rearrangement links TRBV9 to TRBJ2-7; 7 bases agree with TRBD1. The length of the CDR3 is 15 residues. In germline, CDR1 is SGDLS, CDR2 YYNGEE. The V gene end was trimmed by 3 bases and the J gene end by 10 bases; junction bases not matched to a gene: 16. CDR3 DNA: TGTGCCAGCAGCGAGGGACAGCGGAGTTTTGGCACCCAGTACCTC. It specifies CASSEGQRSFGTQYL.

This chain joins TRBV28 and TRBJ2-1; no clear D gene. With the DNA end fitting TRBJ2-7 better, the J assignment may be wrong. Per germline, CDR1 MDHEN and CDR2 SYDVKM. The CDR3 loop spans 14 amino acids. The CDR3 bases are TGTGCCAGCAGTTTAGCAGCGACTTTCTACGAGCAGTACTTC. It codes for CASSLAATFYEQYF.

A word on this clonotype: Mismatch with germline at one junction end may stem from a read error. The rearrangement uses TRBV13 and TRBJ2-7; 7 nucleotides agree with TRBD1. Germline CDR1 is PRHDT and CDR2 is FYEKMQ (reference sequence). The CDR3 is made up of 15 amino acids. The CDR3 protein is CASSNVRDSSYGQYF. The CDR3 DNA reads TGTGCCAGCAGCAACGTAAGGGACAGCTCCTACGGGCAGTACTTC.

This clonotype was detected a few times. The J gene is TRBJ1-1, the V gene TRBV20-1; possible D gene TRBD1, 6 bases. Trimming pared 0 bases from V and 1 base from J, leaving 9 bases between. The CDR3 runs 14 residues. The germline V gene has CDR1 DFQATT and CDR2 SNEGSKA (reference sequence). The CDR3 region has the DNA TGCAGTGCTAGAGAGGGACACCGGAACACTGAAGCTTTCTTT. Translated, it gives CSAREGHRNTEAFF.

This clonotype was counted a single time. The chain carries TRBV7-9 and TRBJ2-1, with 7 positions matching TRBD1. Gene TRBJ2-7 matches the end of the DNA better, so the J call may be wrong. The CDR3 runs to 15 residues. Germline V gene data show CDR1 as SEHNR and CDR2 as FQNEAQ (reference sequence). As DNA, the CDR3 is TGTGCCAGCAGCTCTTGGACAGGCTCCTACAATGAGCAGTACTTC. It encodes CASSSWTGSYNEQYF.

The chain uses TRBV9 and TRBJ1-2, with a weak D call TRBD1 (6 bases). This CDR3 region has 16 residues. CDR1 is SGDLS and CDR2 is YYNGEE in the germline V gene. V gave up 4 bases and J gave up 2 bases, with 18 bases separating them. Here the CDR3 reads CASSPEAQGINYGYTF. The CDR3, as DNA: TGTGCCAGCAGCCCCGAGGCCCAGGGGATCAACTATGGCTACACCTTC. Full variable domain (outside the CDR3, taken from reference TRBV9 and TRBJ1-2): DSGVTQTPKHLITATGQRVTLRCSPRSGDLSVYWYQQSLDQGLQFLIQYYNGEERAKGNILERFSAQQFPDLHSELNLSSLELGDSALYFCASSPEAQGINYGYTFGSGTRLTVV.

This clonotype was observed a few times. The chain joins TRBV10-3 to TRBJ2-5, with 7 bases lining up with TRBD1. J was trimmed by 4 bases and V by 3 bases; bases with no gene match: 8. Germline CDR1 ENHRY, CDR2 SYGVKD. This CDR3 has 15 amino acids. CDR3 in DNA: TGTGCCATCAGTGACCCGACAGGGATGGGAGAGACCCAGTACTTC. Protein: CAISDPTGMGETQYF.

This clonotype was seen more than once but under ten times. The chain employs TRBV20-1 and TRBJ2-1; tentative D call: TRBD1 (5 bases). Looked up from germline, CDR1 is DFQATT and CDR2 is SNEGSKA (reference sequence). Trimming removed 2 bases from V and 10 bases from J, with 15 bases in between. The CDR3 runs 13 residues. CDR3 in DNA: TGCAGTGCTAGACCCCGAGTTTCAGGGGAGCAGTTCTTC. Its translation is CSARPRVSGEQFF.

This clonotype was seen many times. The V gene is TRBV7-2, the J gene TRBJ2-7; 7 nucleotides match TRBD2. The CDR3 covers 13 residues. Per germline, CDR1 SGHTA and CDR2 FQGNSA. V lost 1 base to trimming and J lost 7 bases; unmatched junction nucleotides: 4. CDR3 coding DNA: TGTGCCAGCAGCTTAGTAACGCGGGGGGAGCAGTACTTC. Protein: CASSLVTRGEQYF.

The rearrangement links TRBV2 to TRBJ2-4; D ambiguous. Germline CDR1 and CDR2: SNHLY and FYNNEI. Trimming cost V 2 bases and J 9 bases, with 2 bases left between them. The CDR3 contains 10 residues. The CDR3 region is CASSESIQYF. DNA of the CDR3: TGTGCCAGCAGTGAAAGCATTCAGTACTTC.